Below are 16 T cell receptor beta chains sequenced from a single sample in a study of CD8+ T cells in alopecia areata. Reverse transcribed after extraction, RNA yielded cDNA as the sequencing template. The table came from immunoSEQ multiplex PCR; TCRdb's copy has only in-frame clones and leaves some out. This table has 65,000 to 100,000 clones, just over 50% appearing once. Sequenced: NKG2D-high CD8+ T cells sorted from blood. The receptors come from a human donor with alopecia areata.

J is TRBJ2-7 and V is TRBV29-1; maybe TRBD2 (5 bases). With 3 bases removed from V and 13 bases from J, the gap between germline ends came to 16 bases. This CDR3 has 11 residues. Per the germline V gene, CDR1 is SQVTM and CDR2 is ANQGSEA. The DNA of the CDR3 is TGCAGCGTTGATGGGCCGGGGTCCCCTTACTTC. This gives the protein CSVDGPGSPYF.

The chain couples TRBV27 to TRBJ1-2; TRBD1 might be the D (6 bases). V was pared by 2 bases and J by 3 bases, with 7 bases between. Germline values: CDR1 MNHEY, CDR2 SMNVEV (reference sequence). The CDR3 runs 13 residues. The CDR3 is CASSLRTDYGYTF. The DNA for the CDR3 is TGTGCCAGCAGTTTACGGACAGACTATGGCTACACCTTC.

The table lists this clone with a few counts. The chain links TRBV29-1 to TRBJ2-7; a possible D gene is TRBD2 (5 bases). The CDR3 length is 13 residues. CDR1 and CDR2 (germline): SQVTM, ANQGSEA. Trimming stripped 6 bases from V and 2 bases from J, with 14 bases between. DNA of the CDR3: TGCAGCGTGTCGGGGTCCGCGGCCTACGAGCAGTACTTC. It specifies CSVSGSAAYEQYF.

The V call is TRBV19, the J call TRBJ2-3, with D tentatively TRBD2 (5 bases). Germline lookup yields CDR1 LNHDA and CDR2 SQIVND (reference sequence). This CDR3 is 13 amino acids long. V was cut by 7 bases and J by 9 bases, with 17 bases left in between. CDR3 residues: CASNGGRAWTQYF. The CDR3 DNA is TGTGCCAGTAACGGCGGGCGAGCGTGGACGCAGTATTTT.

This clone was observed a few times. The chain links TRBV5-1 to TRBJ2-1; D unresolved. From germline, CDR1 is SGHRS and CDR2 YFSETQ. The CDR3 totals 14 residues. Trimming took off 2 bases at V and 8 bases at J, with 14 bases between the two ends. CDR3 DNA: TGCGCCAGCAGCTTAGGATCCCCTCAAGATGAGCAGTTCTTC. It specifies CASSLGSPQDEQFF.

This clone was counted between two and nine times. The CDR3 coding sequence is TGTGCCAGCAGCTTAGAGTACAGCCAAGATTACAATGAGCAGTTCTTC. Translating gives CASSLEYSQDYNEQFF. J is TRBJ2-1 and V is TRBV11-2, with D unclear. V lost 0 bases and J lost 4, with 13 bases in between. In germline, CDR1 is SGHAT, CDR2 FQNNGV. The CDR3 is 16 residues long.

The chain is built from TRBV6-6 and TRBJ2-5; a possible D gene is TRBD2 (5 bases). Trimming shortened V by 2 bases and J by 1 base, and 11 bases separated the two germline ends. Germline loops: CDR1 MNHNY, CDR2 SVGAGI (reference sequence). The CDR3 is made up of 15 amino acids. CDR3: CASSYGAEPQETQYF. The CDR3 bases are TGTGCCAGCAGTTACGGAGCGGAACCCCAAGAGACCCAGTACTTC.

The CDR3 DNA follows: TGTGCCAGCAGCGTAACAGGGAACTCAGTCAATGAGCAGTTCTTC. The encoded protein is CASSVTGNSVNEQFF. The chain carries TRBV2 and TRBJ2-1; possible D gene TRBD1, 6 bases. The germline CDR1 and CDR2 sequences are SNHLY and FYNNEI. The V gene lost 6 bases and the J gene lost 6 bases, with 18 bases spanning the gap. CDR3 length: 15 amino acids.

This clone occurred a few times. The chain combines TRBV21-1 with TRBJ2-1; no check of the table's D call, TRBD1, against the DNA was made. TRBV21-1 is classified as a pseudogene. This CDR3 has 13 residues. Here the CDR3 reads CASRGDRDNEQFF. The CDR3 bases are TGTGCCAGCAGGGGGGACAGGGACAATGAGCAGTTCTTC.

The V gene is TRBV29-1, the J gene TRBJ2-5; D might be TRBD1 or TRBD2, each matching 5 bases. V shed 5 bases and J shed 2 bases, with 12 bases lying between them. The CDR3 has 13 residues. Germline V gene lookup returns CDR1 SQVTM and CDR2 ANQGSEA. CDR3 residues: CSVPGRPQETQYF. Here the CDR3 DNA reads TGCAGCGTTCCGGGACGGCCGCAAGAGACCCAGTACTTC. Together with reference TRBV29-1 and TRBJ2-5, the CDR3 gives the full variable domain: SAVISQKPSRDICQRGTSLTIQCQVDSQVTMMFWYRQQPGQSLTLIATANQGSEATYESGFVIDKFPISRPNLTFSTLTVSNMSPEDSSIYLCSVPGRPQETQYFGPGTRLLVL.

The chain combines TRBV5-1 with TRBJ2-4; TRBD2 is a possible D gene (6 bases). Trimming left V 0 bases short and J 8 bases short, with 9 bases between. This CDR3 comprises 13 residues. Germline V gene sequence: CDR1 SGHRS, CDR2 YFSETQ. CDR3 residues: CASSLVRGDIQYF. CDR3 DNA: TGCGCCAGCAGCTTGGTGCGGGGAGACATTCAGTACTTC.

The chain has TRBV5-4 and TRBJ2-5; no clear D. Germline V gene lookup returns CDR1 SGHNT and CDR2 YYREEE (reference sequence). This CDR3 is 12 amino acids long. V was cut by 1 base and J by 5 bases, with 6 bases left in between. In DNA, the CDR3 is TGTGCCAGCAGCTTGTCCGAGGAGACCCAGTACTTC. Amino acid sequence: CASSLSEETQYF.

This clone was found a few times. This chain uses TRBV19 with TRBJ2-1; D is ambiguous. Trimming pared 3 bases from V and 8 bases from J, leaving 5 bases between. The germline CDR1 and CDR2 sequences are LNHDA and SQIVND (reference sequence). The CDR3 spans 11 residues. As DNA, the CDR3 is TGTGCCAGTAGTATTTCCGATGAGCAGTTCTTC. Translation: CASSISDEQFF.

This clone appeared a few times. The chain couples TRBV10-1 to TRBJ2-3; D is uncertain. Trimming cost V 3 bases and J 3 bases, with 4 bases left between them. The CDR3 totals 12 residues. From germline, CDR1 is WNHNN and CDR2 SYGVQD (reference sequence). CDR3 amino acids: CASSEGTDTQYF. The CDR3 bases are TGCGCCAGCAGTGAAGGAACAGATACGCAGTATTTT.

The rearrangement links TRBV4-1 to TRBJ1-2; unclear D gene. This CDR3 comprises 15 residues. Trimming left V 4 bases short and J 0 bases short, with 12 bases between. Germline CDR1 reads MGHRA; CDR2 reads YSYEKL. In DNA form, the CDR3 reads TGCGCCAGCAGCCCCGGACTAAACTCTAACTATGGCTACACCTTC. This sequence encodes CASSPGLNSNYGYTF.

Turning to this clone: Its ends do not fully match the called genes, so a read error is possible. The chain links TRBV25-1 to TRBJ1-1; 7 bases align to TRBD1. CDR1 and CDR2 from the germline V gene are MGHDK and SYGVNS. This CDR3 is built from 11 residues. CDR3 coding DNA: TGTGCCAGCAGTGCCGGGGACAGCGATTACTTT. It yields the protein CASSAGDSDYF.